The 24 T cell receptor beta chains below come from one sample, sequenced in a study of identifying expanded T cells in peripheral blood. Measured with immunoSEQ multiplex PCR; TCRdb has only the in-frame clones, and not every one. The sample has tens of thousands of clones; roughly 81% are singletons. The specimen sequenced was blood. The receptors were gathered from a person aged 18-69 years in good health.

This clone was picked up a small number of times. A much larger clone lies a single base off, so this may be a read error. The genes are TRBV6-4 and TRBJ2-2, with D perhaps being TRBD1 or TRBD2 (5 bases each). There are 13 residues in the CDR3. Deletions cut 3 bases from V and 3 bases from J, with 5 bases between. Germline V gives CDR1 MRHNA, CDR2 SNTAGT. The CDR3 spells CASSEGDTGELFF. DNA for the CDR3: TGTGCCAGCAGTGAGGGGGACACCGGGGAGCTGTTTTTT.

The chain recombines TRBV7-2 with TRBJ1-1; D unresolved. V lost 3 bases and J lost 1, with 0 bases in between. This CDR3 region has 11 residues. The V gene's germline CDR1 is SGHTA and CDR2 FQGNSA. The CDR3 loop reads CASSLNTEAFF. Here the CDR3 DNA reads TGTGCCAGCAGCTTGAACACTGAAGCTTTCTTT.

The J gene is TRBJ1-1, the V gene TRBV6-5; 8 bases line up with TRBD1. J lost 4 bases, V lost 3 bases, and 10 bases had no gene match. The length of the CDR3 is 16 residues. Germline lookup yields CDR1 MNHEY and CDR2 SVGAGI. The CDR3 nucleotides are TGTGCCAGCAGTTATCCCAGAGACAGGGGTGGCACTGAAGCTTTCTTT. Translation: CASSYPRDRGGTEAFF.

CDR3 sequence (DNA): TGTGCCACTCGAGACAGGAGCTCCTATAATTCACCCCTCCACTTT. Translated: CATRDRSSYNSPLHF. This chain uses TRBV7-9 with TRBJ1-6; tentatively, D is TRBD1 (6 bases). The CDR3 is made up of 15 amino acids. The germline CDR1 and CDR2 sequences are SEHNR and FQNEAQ (reference sequence). V was trimmed by 10 bases and J by 0 bases, leaving 13 bases between them.

The gene calls are TRBV7-9 and TRBJ2-7; 7 bases match TRBD1. The V gene end was trimmed by 4 bases and the J gene end by 3 bases; junction bases not matched to a gene: 3. The CDR3 loop spans 13 amino acids. Germline assignment: CDR1 SEHNR and CDR2 FQNEAQ (reference sequence). The CDR3, as DNA: TGTGCCAGCAGCTCCCGGGACAGCTACGAGCAGTACTTC. Translated: CASSSRDSYEQYF.

V is TRBV6-5 and J is TRBJ1-2; D unresolved. Germline V CDR1 and CDR2: MNHEY, SVGAGI. CDR3 length equals 16 residues. Between the trimmed V and J ends, which lost 0 bases and 4 bases, there was a span of 15 bases. CDR3 sequence reads: CASSYSNYGAVYGYTF. The CDR3 DNA reads TGTGCCAGCAGTTACTCGAACTACGGAGCGGTCTATGGCTACACCTTC.

The sample holds one count of this clone. The CDR3 nucleotides are TGTGCCAGTAGTATAACTCAGGGGGATCGTGATGGCTACACCTTC. Residues: CASSITQGDRDGYTF. V gene TRBV19 combines with J gene TRBJ1-2; 7 nucleotides line up with TRBD1. V dropped 2 bases and J dropped 6; count of bases not matched to a gene: 9. This CDR3 is built from 15 residues. Germline V gene sequence: CDR1 LNHDA, CDR2 SQIVND (reference sequence). Filled out from reference TRBV19 and TRBJ1-2, the complete variable domain reads DGGITQSPKYLFRKEGQNVTLSCEQNLNHDAMYWYRQDPGQGLRLIYYSQIVNDFQKGDIAEGYSVSREKKESFPLTVTSAQKNPTAFYLCASSITQGDRDGYTFGSGTRLTVV.

This chain uses TRBV19 with TRBJ1-1; D remains unclear. Trimming pared 4 bases from V and 4 bases from J, leaving 13 bases between. The CDR3 has 14 amino acids. The germline CDR1 and CDR2 sequences are LNHDA and SQIVND (reference sequence). The CDR3 DNA reads as TGTGCCAGTAGTAGGCCCCGAGGGATCACTGAAGCTTTCTTT. This gives the protein CASSRPRGITEAFF.

The rearrangement links TRBV18 to TRBJ1-2; D possibly corresponds to TRBD1 (5 bases). The germline V gene has CDR1 KGHSH and CDR2 LQKENI. The CDR3 covers 13 residues. V was cut by 1 base and J by 3 bases, with 6 bases left in between. The CDR3 spells CASSPQGDYGYTF. The CDR3 DNA reads as TGTGCCAGCTCACCACAAGGGGACTATGGCTACACCTTC.

The CDR3 sequence: CASSLDPSYGYTF. CDR3 sequence (DNA): TGCGCCAGCAGCTTAGATCCGTCCTATGGCTACACCTTC. The chain couples TRBV5-1 to TRBJ1-2, with D unresolved. V lost 2 bases, J lost 4 bases, and 9 bases lay in between. The germline V gene has CDR1 SGHRS and CDR2 YFSETQ. The CDR3 runs to 13 residues.

This clone has a single count. V and J are TRBV5-6 and TRBJ1-2; weak D call: TRBD1 (5 bases). From germline, CDR1 is SGHDT and CDR2 YYEEEE. V gave up 0 bases and J gave up 8 bases, with 14 bases separating them. CDR3 length: 14 residues. The CDR3 sequence is CASSLATGDSGYTF. The CDR3, as DNA: TGTGCCAGCAGCTTGGCCACGGGGGACTCGGGCTACACCTTC.

The V gene is TRBV19, the J gene TRBJ1-5, with D uncertain. Germline V lookup: CDR1 LNHDA, CDR2 SQIVND (reference sequence). The ends were cut back, 5 bases at V and 5 bases at J, with 13 bases in the middle. This CDR3 has 14 residues. The CDR3 here is CASSPAVADQPQHF. The CDR3 DNA follows: TGTGCCAGTAGTCCGGCCGTTGCGGATCAGCCCCAGCATTTT.

This chain connects TRBV4-1 to TRBJ2-7; TRBD1 agrees at 9 bases. The germline CDR1 and CDR2 sequences are MGHRA and YSYEKL. With V trimmed by 3 bases and J by 4 bases, 10 bases remained unmatched. This CDR3 contains 16 residues. The DNA of the CDR3 is TGCGCCAGCAGCCACTCGATGACAGGGGGGAATTACGAGCAGTACTTC. Translating it yields CASSHSMTGGNYEQYF.

This clone showed up just a few times. V gene TRBV27 combines with J gene TRBJ1-1; no clear D. The germline V gene encodes CDR1 MNHEY and CDR2 SMNVEV (reference sequence). CDR3 size: 14 residues. Trimming cost V 5 bases and J 4 bases, with 14 bases left between them. CDR3 loop: CASSLGGGSTEAFF. CDR3 in DNA: TGTGCCAGCAGTCTGGGCGGAGGAAGCACTGAAGCTTTCTTT.

This clone came up a few times. The J gene is TRBJ1-2, the V gene TRBV5-1; D is undetermined. Trimming took 0 bases from V and 10 from J, leaving 10 bases between them. Germline CDR1 and CDR2: SGHRS and YFSETQ. The CDR3 has 12 amino acids. The CDR3 bases are TGCGCCAGCAGCTTGGCTGGGTCGGACTACACCTTC. Protein sequence: CASSLAGSDYTF.

The chain combines TRBV10-3 with TRBJ2-7; 11 bases match TRBD2. Unmatched junction bases numbered 7, after V lost 2 bases and J lost 4 bases. Germline CDR1 and CDR2: ENHRY and SYGVKD. The CDR3 runs 16 residues. The CDR3 region has the DNA TGTGCCATCAGTGAGGGGCTTACTAGCGGGGGTTACGAGCAGTACTTC. It yields the protein CAISEGLTSGGYEQYF.

This chain links TRBV2 with TRBJ2-7; D unresolved. CDR3 size: 14 residues. V lost 5 bases and J lost 6, with 17 bases in between. CDR1 is SNHLY and CDR2 is FYNNEI in the germline V gene. The CDR3 bases are TGTGCCAGCAGTTACTCGATACAGACCGTCGAGCAGTACTTC. Its protein is CASSYSIQTVEQYF.

The chain has TRBV5-6 and TRBJ2-3, with D possibly being TRBD1 or TRBD2 (5 bases each). The CDR3 spans 14 residues. Germline V gene sequence: CDR1 SGHDT, CDR2 YYEEEE. V was shortened by 5 bases and J by 6 bases, with 16 bases between the two germline ends. The CDR3 DNA reads as TGTGCCAGCAGAGGCCAGGAATGGGGGGATACGCAGTATTTT. This encodes CASRGQEWGDTQYF.

This clone was counted once. This chain links TRBV5-5 with TRBJ1-3; D is unclear. Trimming cost V 0 bases and J 4 bases, with 11 bases left between them. There are 15 residues in the CDR3. Germline CDR1 reads SGHKS; CDR2 reads YYEKEE (reference sequence). CDR3 region: CASSLAREGGNTIYF. The CDR3 DNA follows: TGTGCCAGCAGCTTGGCAAGGGAGGGAGGAAACACCATATATTTT. Looking up the rest from reference TRBV5-5 and TRBJ1-3 gives the full variable domain: DAGVTQSPTHLIKTRGQQVTLRCSPISGHKSVSWYQQVLGQGPQFIFQYYEKEERGRGNFPDRFSARQFPNYSSELNVNALLLGDSALYLCASSLAREGGNTIYFGEGSWLTVV.

The chain combines TRBV29-1 with TRBJ2-3; maybe TRBD1 (6 bases). CDR3 length: 14 amino acids. Germline CDR1 SQVTM, CDR2 ANQGSEA. V lost 8 bases, J lost 1 base, and 16 bases lay in between. CDR3 DNA sequence: TGCAGCCCCCGAGGGCCAGGGGGCACAGATACGCAGTATTTT. Amino acids: CSPRGPGGTDTQYF.

The genes are TRBV7-2 and TRBJ2-1, with D tentatively TRBD2 (7 bases). Trimming removed 1 base from V and 2 bases from J, with 15 bases in between. From germline, CDR1 is SGHTA and CDR2 FQGNSA. This CDR3 contains 17 residues. The CDR3 DNA is TGTGCCAGCAGCTTAGTGGCTGGCGGGGGCACCTACAATGAGCAGTTCTTC. It encodes CASSLVAGGGTYNEQFF. The full variable domain, with the rest looked up from reference TRBV7-2 and TRBJ2-1, is GAGVSQSPSNKVTEKGKDVELRCDPISGHTALYWYRQSLGQGLEFLIYFQGNSAPDKSGLPSDRFSAERTGGSVSTLTIQRTQQEDSAVYLCASSLVAGGGTYNEQFFGPGTRLTVL.

The J gene is TRBJ1-5, the V gene TRBV6-5, with D tentatively TRBD1 (5 bases). Germline V gene sequence: CDR1 MNHEY, CDR2 SVGAGI. The CDR3 spans 14 residues. V was cut by 6 bases and J by 3 bases, with 12 bases left in between. CDR3 nucleotides: TGTGCCAGCAGGCAAGGGGCGGTCAATCAGCCCCAGCATTTT. It yields the protein CASRQGAVNQPQHF.

This chain connects TRBV7-8 to TRBJ2-7; the match to TRBD2 covers 7 bases. This CDR3 contains 15 residues. The germline V gene encodes CDR1 SGHVS and CDR2 FQNEAQ. The junction had 6 bases not matched to a gene; V was cut back by 4 bases and J by 0 bases. CDR3 region: CASSSSGVSSYEQYF. For the CDR3, the DNA is TGTGCCAGCAGCTCGAGCGGGGTGAGCTCCTACGAGCAGTACTTC.

This chain links TRBV7-2 with TRBJ1-6, with 10 nucleotides matching TRBD1. Germline V CDR1 and CDR2: SGHTA, FQGNSA. The trim removed 4 bases at V and 10 bases at J, leaving 7 bases unmatched. The CDR3 runs to 15 residues. CDR3 amino acids: CASSSAGTGVSPLHF. In DNA form, the CDR3 reads TGTGCCAGCAGCTCGGCCGGGACAGGGGTCTCACCCCTCCACTTT.